Listed below are T cell receptor beta chains from one sample, sequenced in a study of blood T cell repertoires in COVID-19. The table came from immunoSEQ multiplex PCR; TCRdb's copy has only in-frame clones and leaves some out. Among about 140,000 clones listed, about 89% were seen once. The sequencing input was PBMCs or T cells enriched from blood (not recorded which). Receptors were obtained from a man aged 60-69 years who had recovered from COVID-19. Each CDR3 is given with its conserved first and last residue. The D gene is left open where the match is weak. The size field is filled for only some rows; it gives once, few, many or a size class.

v_call	d_call	j_call	clone_size	cdr3_aa	cdr3_nt
TRBV27	TRBD2	TRBJ2-1	few	CASSPQWGGEQFF	TGTGCCAGCAGTCCGCAGTGGGGGGGTGAGCAGTTCTTC
TRBV27	TRBD1	TRBJ2-1	-	CASRPSVTGVTLRYNEQFF	TGTGCCAGCAGACCGAGTGTGACAGGGGTCACCCTTCGATACAATGAGCAGTTCTTC
TRBV21-1	-	TRBJ1-2	-	CASSKVSGKNYGYTF	TGTGCCAGCAGCAAAGTATCAGGGAAGAACTATGGCTACACCTTC
TRBV30	-	TRBJ2-3	-	CAWSDFAGRRDTQYF	TGTGCCTGGAGTGATTTTGCGGGGAGGCGGGATACGCAGTATTTT
TRBV6-5	TRBD2	TRBJ2-1	-	CASRTSGRVSEQFF	TGTGCCAGCAGGACTAGCGGGAGGGTTTCTGAGCAGTTCTTC
TRBV6-5	-	TRBJ1-6	few	CASTTGPSPLHF	TGTGCCAGCACTACAGGACCATCACCCCTCCACTTT
TRBV2	-	TRBJ2-7	-	CASLRQGGGYEQYF	TGTGCCAGCCTCCGTCAGGGAGGTGGCTACGAGCAGTACTTC
TRBV5-1	-	TRBJ2-7	-	CASSLSVGAEQYF	TGCGCCAGCAGCTTGTCTGTTGGGGCCGAGCAGTACTTC
TRBV6-5	TRBD1	TRBJ2-5	-	CASSYSQGAETQYF	TGTGCCAGCAGTTACTCACAGGGGGCGGAGACCCAGTACTTC
TRBV27	-	TRBJ1-5	-	CASIVRSLCQPQHF	TGTGCCAGCATAGTAAGAAGTTTGTGTCAGCCCCAGCATTTT
TRBV7-8	-	TRBJ2-7	once	CASSWADEQYF	TGTGCCAGCAGTTGGGCAGACGAGCAGTACTTC
TRBV5-4	-	TRBJ2-1	-	CASSLRYNEQFF	TGTGCCAGCAGCCTGAGGTACAATGAGCAGTTCTTC
TRBV30	TRBD1	TRBJ1-5	-	CAWSQGQGNQPQHF	TGTGCCTGGAGTCAAGGACAGGGCAATCAGCCCCAGCATTTT
TRBV28	-	TRBJ2-3	once	CASSLRTSFTQYF	TGTGCCAGCAGTTTACGTACTAGCTTTACGCAGTATTTT
TRBV5-4	-	TRBJ1-6	-	CASSRISGAGTSPLHF	TGTGCCAGCAGCCGAATTAGCGGGGCAGGGACTTCACCCCTCCACTTT